The clone carrying this T cell receptor (beta chain) was observed many times. The target antigen is unknown. The V gene end was trimmed by 7 bases and the J gene end by 6 bases; junction bases not matched to a gene: 14. This CDR3 spans 16 amino acids. These data come from a study of spatial heterogeneity in lung cancer. Whole-study context: Alpha-chain detections were consistently fewer than beta-chain detections among the sequences.

Every TCR cDNA molecule bore a unique molecular identifier. TCRdb recomputed calls from the 5' RACE reads with MiXCR, one row per CDR3 protein. The sample records roughly 25,000 distinct CDR3 sequences, about 4.5% being singletons. Findings and limits, study-wide: At tumor resection, ubiquitous expanded TCRs were detected in blood more often than later.

Indicated time point: sample taken at primary tumor resection. Unsorted tumor, nontumor lung tissue or cryopreserved PBMC supplied the whole RNA. More than 70 TRACERx patients with early, untreated non-small cell lung cancer donated samples. The chain has TRBV12-3 or TRBV12-4 and TRBJ2-3; TRBD2 aligns across 9 bases. Sequenced here: PBMCs, sampled at surgery. The TCR originated in a male donor with early-stage non-small cell lung cancer. DNA of the CDR3: TGTGCCAGCACCTACTGGGCGGGAGGGCCCTCGGATACGCAGTATTTT. It specifies CASTYWAGGPSDTQYF.